This T cell receptor beta chain was profiled in a study of blood T cell repertoires in COVID-19. Whole-study context: PBMCs, B-cell-depleted T cells, or T cells provided the cDNA or gDNA that made up the material.

Participant age was roughly 18 to 89 years, and participants resided in roughly 24 US areas. Participants had their cohort set by participant-reported clinical history. Cohort 3 recovered donors had two negative PCRs, clearance, or symptom resolution. V dropped 2 bases and J dropped 6; count of bases not matched to a gene: 8. Germline V lookup: CDR1 LNHDA, CDR2 SQIVND (reference sequence). There are 15 residues in the CDR3. This clone was counted at least ten times. Profiling relied on immunoSEQ multiplex PCR, and the TCRdb table lists in-frame clones only, not all of them. Here the sample spans roughly 300,000 clones, around 84% being singletons.

This chain joins TRBV19 and TRBJ1-1, with 8 nucleotides matching TRBD1. The source material was PBMCs or T cells enriched from blood (not recorded which). This TCR was recovered from a woman aged 18-29 years who had recovered from COVID-19. The CDR3 bases are TGTGCCAGTAGTATAAGGCCCAGACAGGGGTCTGAAGCTTTCTTT. Its protein product is CASSIRPRQGSEAFF.